Given below is one TCR beta chain in context. This record comes from a study of T cell changes during pregnancy in multiple sclerosis. Only in-frame clones appear in the TCRdb table, and some are missing; sequencing was by immunoSEQ multiplex PCR. This sample has approximately 100,000 clones, with almost 95% found just once. Germline assignment: CDR1 SGHRS and CDR2 YFSETQ. V lost 1 base, J lost 4 bases, and 13 bases lay in between. This CDR3 comprises 15 residues. This specimen was peripheral blood, taken before pregnancy. V usage is TRBV5-1 and J usage is TRBJ2-3; the D gene is possibly TRBD2 (6 bases). The sequence came from a female donor with multiple sclerosis, enrolled in a pregnancy study. The CDR3 loop is CASSLFAGRSDTQYF. CDR3 nucleotide sequence: TGCGCCAGCAGCTTGTTTGCGGGGAGGTCAGATACGCAGTATTTT.